Here is one T cell receptor beta chain with its context. The antigen is undetermined. The CDR3 sequence is 18 residues long. This sample is drawn from a study of T cells expressing NK-cell markers. UMI-tagged 5'RACE template switching yielded the TCR beta cDNA. After re-calling the 5' RACE reads, TCRdb lists one entry per CDR3 protein, DNA absent. The repertoire table contains 350,000 to 500,000 distinct CDR3 sequences. Study findings and constraints: It was still unclear whether expanded NKG2C+ T cell clones were HCMV specific. CD8+ T cells in 5 or 6 donors included dominant NKG2C+ clonotypes at roughly 1.0-7.5%. Four of the donors also had these clonotypes leading their CD3+CD56-NKG2C+ fraction.

The sample was blood T cells: a sorted CD56 or NKG2C T cell subset, CD4+ or CD8+ T cells, or bulk PBMC T cells (not recorded which). This chain uses TRBV12-3 or TRBV12-4 with TRBJ2-5; as DNA is missing, the TRBD2 call by TCRdb cannot be tested. The TCR comes from a woman between 18 and 69 years old in good health. The CDR3 region is CASSLDGLAGPLGETQYF.